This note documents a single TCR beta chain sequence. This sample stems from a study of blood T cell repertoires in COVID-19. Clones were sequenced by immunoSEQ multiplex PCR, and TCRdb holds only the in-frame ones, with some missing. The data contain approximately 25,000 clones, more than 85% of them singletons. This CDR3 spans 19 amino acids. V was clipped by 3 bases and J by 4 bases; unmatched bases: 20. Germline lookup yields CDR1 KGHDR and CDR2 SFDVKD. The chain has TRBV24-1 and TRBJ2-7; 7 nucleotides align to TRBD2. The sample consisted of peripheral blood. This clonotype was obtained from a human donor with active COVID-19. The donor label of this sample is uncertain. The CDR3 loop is CATSDPSPWTGGLSYEQYF. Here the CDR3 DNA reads TGTGCCACCAGTGATCCCTCCCCTTGGACGGGAGGCCTCTCTTACGAGCAGTACTTC.